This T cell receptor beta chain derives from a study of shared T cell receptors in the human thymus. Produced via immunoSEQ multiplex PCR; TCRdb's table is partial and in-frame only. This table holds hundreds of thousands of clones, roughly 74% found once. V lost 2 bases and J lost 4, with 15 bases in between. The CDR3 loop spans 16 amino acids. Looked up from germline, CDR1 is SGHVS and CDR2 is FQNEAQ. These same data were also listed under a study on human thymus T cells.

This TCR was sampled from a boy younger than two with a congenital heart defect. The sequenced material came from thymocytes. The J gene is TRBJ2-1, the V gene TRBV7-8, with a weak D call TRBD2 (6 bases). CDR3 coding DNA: TGTGCCAGCAGCTTACGGGAACTAGCAGAATACAATGAGCAGTTCTTC. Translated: CASSLRELAEYNEQFF.